This record covers a single T cell receptor (beta chain). Its target antigen remains unknown. One base away there is no much larger clone; base qualities are not given. The cohort comprised approximately 700 healthy bone marrow donors. All cohort members were sampled while nominally healthy, although unrecorded immune exposures were likely present. The donor was CMV seronegative and was included in the group of under 450 seronegative cohort members. Each donor provided a peripheral blood sample, and peripheral blood mononuclear cells were used for TCR beta sequencing. Genomic DNA extraction from the blood cell samples was performed with the Qiagen DNeasy Blood Extraction Kit. The method was the immunoSEQ multiplex PCR assay. For the multiplex PCR, a mixture combining 60 forward primers for TCR Vbeta segments and 13 reverse primers for TCR Jbeta segments was used. The CDR3 region of rearranged TCR beta genes was amplified from genomic DNA with a multiplex PCR assay. On the Illumina HiSeq System, the amplified TCR beta libraries were sequenced as 87-base-pair reads. Concerning the study's data processing: In a later analysis, about 80 million unique TCR beta chains were counted across the roughly 610 repertoires, and approximately 11 million of these chains were shared by at least two donors. To remove PCR and sequencing errors, raw reads were error-corrected and collapsed into unique sequences using a nearest-neighbor algorithm that merged closely related sequences. V, D and J gene segments were assigned by aligning CDR3 sequences to IMGT reference sequences. For a sequence to be retained, a match of at least six nucleotides to both a V gene segment and a J gene segment was required. A rearrangement was called productive if the CDR3 had no stop codons and remained in frame with V and J, and every other rearrangement was called non-productive. CDR3 was defined by IMGT convention, running from the second conserved V-encoded cysteine to the conserved J-encoded phenylalanine. Sequences without an unambiguous match to a single V gene segment were excluded from the earlier analysis of 500 to 700 of the donors. An earlier analysis of under 750 of the donors called V segments functional above 56.7% productive rearrangements and segregating when the between-donor standard deviation exceeded 5%. To diagnose cytomegalovirus status from the catalog of TCR beta chain sequences, a statistical classification framework was built. In a later analysis, V and J genes were assigned by comparing TCR nucleotide sequences against IMGT/GENE-DB human TR gene sequences. The TCRdist pipeline was used in a later analysis to assign CDR3 sequences and most-parsimonious VDJ recombination scenarios. In a later analysis, each TCR beta chain was defined by its CDR3 amino acid sequence together with its V-gene family, and reads lacking a unique V-gene family were excluded. As a way to deal with suspected cross-contamination and a sequencing artifact, a later analysis dropped 500 to 700 nucleotide sequences that were highly shared and had low generation probability. In a later analysis, a clonal expansion index was calculated for each public chain from normalized within-repertoire ranks of inferred template counts. In a later analysis, generation probabilities were computed with a VDJ recombination model fitted to out-of-frame rearrangements, and the resulting probabilities were checked against IGoR. In a later analysis, TCR-TCR, TCR-HLA and TCR-CMV co-occurrence was scored with hypergeometric tests, and a repertoire-size bias correction was applied to TCR pairs. False discovery rates were estimated in a later analysis by permuting HLA or CMV assignments 20 times. In a later analysis, co-occurring TCRs were grouped using DBSCAN, with TCRdist sequence similarity added in when clustering inside HLA-allele-positive subsets. Repertoires with fewer than 30,000 or more than 120,000 public chains, plus five repertoires with anomalous nucleotide sharing, were excluded from co-occurrence clustering. TCRdb took this table from immuneACCESS and kept in-frame rearrangements with V and J called. Such tables lack part of the clones; where checked against another copy, unresolved V genes explain under half of the gap, and the rest is unexplained. V and J calls and clone size are those listed in that table; D and trimming were worked out from the DNA. Present in this sample are about 69,000 clones, 60% to 85% of which were seen just once. Over 2.5% of the sample rests with the top ten.

The sample comes from a study of cytomegalovirus exposure and HLA in healthy donors listed by TCRdb under 2017. Study-wide context: In an earlier analysis of 450 to 750 of the donors, 276 Gb of sequence data and some 120 million unique TCR beta sequences from 180 million or so T cells were reported. In a later genetic analysis, genome-wide SNP genotypes for about three fifths of the roughly 670 donors were used, and that subset was treated as a discovery cohort. Typing coverage varied by locus: roughly 629-630 donors for A, B, C, DRB1 and DQB1; roughly 560 for DQA1; 600 to 610 for DPA1; about 450 for DPB1. Donor age, sex, ethnicity and CMV serostatus were compiled together with the repertoire data. To predict cytomegalovirus infection status, the study brought together high-throughput TCR immunosequencing, statistical association of individual TCRs with disease status, and machine learning. The study was designed to test whether signatures of past pathogen exposure could be identified by cataloging public T cell receptors. Of the 300 to 450 genotyped donors, over 65% fell in the genetic ancestry cluster associated with self-reported Caucasian donors. In addition to the first cohort of 666 subjects, a separate validation cohort of 120 different subjects was used. An earlier analysis of 587 of the donors used high-throughput TCR beta sequencing to judge whether each TCR beta V gene segment behaved as functional or pseudogenic. A later analysis re-examined previously published TCR beta repertoires from just over 650 donors and added high-resolution HLA genotyping to investigate patterns of TCR occurrence. Class I and class II HLA loci were covered by the typing at four-digit resolution. Because of strong linkage in the cohort, roughly five DR-DQ haplotypes were treated as single units for association and clustering. Across some 400 genotyped donors of the cohort, an average of about 220,000 unique TCR beta nucleotide sequences per donor were sequenced, and 15% to 20% of those sequences were non-productive. About 300 gigabases of sequencing data and approximately 85 million unique TCR sequences were included in an early release covering around 600 HLA-typed donors. Rather than drawing on any new phenotypic data, the later analysis identified candidate immune exposures from TCR beta sequences and the way those sequences occurred across donors. The study profiled the T cell repertoires of 500 to 800 subjects by immunosequencing and related them to cytomegalovirus serostatus. Every discovery cohort repertoire had been produced on one sequencing platform.

Trimming removed 5 bases from V and 6 bases from J; the gene matches leave 4 bases unexplained. The germline V gene (reference sequence) specifies LNHDA as CDR1 and SQIVND as CDR2. The CDR3, from cysteine to phenylalanine, totals 14 residues. The read is trimmed to its CDR3 DNA, 42 bases read in frame from base 1. The investigation overall reported the following: In an earlier analysis of 587 of the donors, most TCR beta V segments appeared in productive rearrangements about 90% or about 30% of the time, broadly matching IMGT annotations. For the cohort, immune exposure information was limited to CMV serostatus. HLA typing was unavailable for some donors at each locus, so association tests used only the typed subset. Some IMGT-functional V segments, including TRBV6-2 and TRBV6-3, could not be told apart with the 87-base-pair reads, so those segments were excluded. A cluster of highly shared sequence variants was judged likely to be a technical artifact of the sequencing pipeline. A further reported finding was that TCR beta sequences accurately predicted the HLA-A and HLA-B alleles for most subjects in the first cohort. A later genetic analysis associated a missense DCLRE1C variant with V-gene and J-gene trimming of TCR beta chains, and an independent cohort replicated the association. In the study, about 150 TCR beta chains were listed as associated with cytomegalovirus. Compared with equally common non-associated chains, HLA-associated TCR beta chains in a later analysis were more clonally expanded and had lower generation probabilities. The authors suggested that the approach could potentially be extended to other disease states and immunological phenotypes. In both the original and validation cohorts, the classifier was reported to diagnose cytomegalovirus status with high specificity and sensitivity. Correlated functional status among segregating V segments might be attributable to linkage disequilibrium, but an unknown experimental factor could not be ruled out. In vitro tests confirmed that a few of the cytomegalovirus-associated TCR beta chains recognize cytomegalovirus antigens. The earlier analysis of 587 of the donors excluded about 16 rarely observed V segments, including chromosome 9 orphons, because counts were too low. Roughly uniform sequencing depth across donors was assumed in presence/absence analyses, although this assumption may not hold. Only TCR beta chains were sequenced in this cohort, and the absence of alpha or paired-chain data limited detectable features. A later genetic analysis reported fewer N-insertions in productive TCRs among donors in an Asian-associated ancestry cluster than the roughly 650-donor mean. A later analysis found that TCR association rates varied across HLA loci, with DRB1 alleles showing the most associated TCRs and HLA-C alleles the fewest. Assigning TCR associations to individual alleles was difficult when HLA alleles, especially DR and DQ, strongly co-occurred. In a later analysis, several top co-occurrence clusters were reported to appear linked to parvovirus B19, influenza, CMV and Epstein-Barr virus. A later analysis found that most CMV-associated TCR beta chains appeared HLA-restricted, with HLA associations seemingly driven largely by CMV exposure. While some public TCRs were present in many individuals, most TCR sequences turned up only very rarely across donors. In a later analysis, 16,951 TCR beta sequences were associated with specific HLA alleles at a false discovery rate of 0.05.

The sequenced sample was PBMCs. The receptor's source is a man younger than 35 in good health and CMV-seronegative. The chain uses TRBV19 and TRBJ1-4; TRBD1 lines up with 9 middle nucleotides. CDR3 sequence: CASSLGQGYEKLFF. The nucleotide sequence is given as TGTGCCAGTAGTCTCGGACAGGGGTATGAAAAACTGTTTTTT.